This T cell receptor beta chain comes out of a study of blood T cell repertoires in COVID-19. In the study overall: Samples representing acute and convalescent COVID-19 were sourced from the United States, Italy and Spain. In each case, the material was cDNA or gDNA derived from T cells, B-cell-depleted T cells, or PBMCs.

Here immunoSEQ multiplex PCR was the method, and the copy in TCRdb shows in-frame clones only, minus some. The sample carries about 100,000 clones, 91% recorded once. The length of the CDR3 is 17 residues. Losses at the gene ends were 4 bases for V and 3 bases for J; bases not matched to a gene: 11. The germline gives CDR1 ENHRY, CDR2 SYGVKD. The material sequenced was peripheral blood. The chain links TRBV10-3 to TRBJ1-1; 10 bases are shared with TRBD1. This sequence originates from a man aged 18 to 35 with acute or convalescent COVID-19. CDR3 region: CAISGGQGGDSYTEAFF. The CDR3 DNA sequence: TGTGCCATCAGTGGTGGACAGGGGGGGGATTCGTACACTGAAGCTTTCTTT.